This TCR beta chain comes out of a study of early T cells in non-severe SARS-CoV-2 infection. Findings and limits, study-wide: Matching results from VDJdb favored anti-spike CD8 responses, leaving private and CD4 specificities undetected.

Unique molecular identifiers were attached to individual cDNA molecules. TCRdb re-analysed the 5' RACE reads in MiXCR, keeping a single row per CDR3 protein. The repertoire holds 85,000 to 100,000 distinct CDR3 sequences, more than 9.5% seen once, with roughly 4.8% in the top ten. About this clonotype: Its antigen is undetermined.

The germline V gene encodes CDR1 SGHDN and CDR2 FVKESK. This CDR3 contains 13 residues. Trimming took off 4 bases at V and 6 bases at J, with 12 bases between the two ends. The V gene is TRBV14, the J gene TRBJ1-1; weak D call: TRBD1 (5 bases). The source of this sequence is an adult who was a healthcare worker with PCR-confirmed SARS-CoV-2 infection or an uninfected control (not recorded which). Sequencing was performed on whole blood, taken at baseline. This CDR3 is CASSPGGYAEAFF. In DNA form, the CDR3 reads TGTGCCAGCAGCCCTGGGGGGTACGCTGAAGCTTTCTTT.